This TCR beta chain was identified during a study of T cell clones after liver transplantation. Study summary: TCRbeta sequencing after a pre-transplant mixed lymphocyte reaction identified graft-donor-reactive clones, later tracked in post-transplant blood.

This clone has a handful of counts. Trimming left V 1 base short and J 2 bases short, with 12 bases between. CDR3 length: 16 amino acids. Germline lookup yields CDR1 SGHTA and CDR2 FQGTGA. Assay used: immunoSEQ multiplex PCR; TCRdb lists only in-frame clones, some missing. The data show about 74,000 clones, under 90% seen once. The receptor's source is a human donor who received a liver transplant. Sequencing was performed on CD4+ T cells from blood, taken before liver transplant. The rearrangement links TRBV7-3 to TRBJ2-1; perhaps TRBD1 as D (6 bases). The CDR3 nucleotides read TGTGCCAGCAGCTTAAGGCCGACAGGAGCCTACAATGAGCAGTTCTTC. Protein: CASSLRPTGAYNEQFF.